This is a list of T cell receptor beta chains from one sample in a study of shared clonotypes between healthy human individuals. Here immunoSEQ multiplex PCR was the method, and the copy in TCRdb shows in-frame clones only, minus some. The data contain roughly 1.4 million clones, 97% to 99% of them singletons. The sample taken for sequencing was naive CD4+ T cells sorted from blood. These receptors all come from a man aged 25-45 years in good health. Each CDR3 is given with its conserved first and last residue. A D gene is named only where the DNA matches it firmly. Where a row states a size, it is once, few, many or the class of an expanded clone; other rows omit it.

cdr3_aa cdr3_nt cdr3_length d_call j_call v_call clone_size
CASSRQAINQPQHF TGTGCCAGCAGTCGACAGGCAATCAATCAGCCCCAGCATTTT 14 NA TRBJ1-5 TRBV28 NA
CASSQDWSRKETQYF TGTGCCAGCAGCCAAGATTGGTCACGGAAAGAGACCCAGTACTTC 15 NA TRBJ2-5 TRBV14 once
CASSLEFYEQYF TGTGCCAGCAGCTTGGAGTTTTACGAGCAGTACTTC 12 NA TRBJ2-7 TRBV5-8 NA
CASSPTGNYGYTF TGTGCCAGCTCACCAACAGGGAACTATGGCTACACCTTC 13 NA TRBJ1-2 TRBV18 NA
CASSLGSSGIRNEQFF TGTGCCAGCAGCTTGGGGTCTAGCGGGATCCGCAATGAGCAGTTCTTC 16 TRBD2 TRBJ2-1 TRBV5-4 NA
CASSRNRGGQETQYF TGTGCCAGCAGTCGTAACAGGGGAGGCCAAGAGACCCAGTACTTC 15 NA TRBJ2-5 TRBV7-2 NA
CASSLTGTGPPGANVLTF TGTGCCAGCTCACTCACCGGGACAGGACCCCCTGGGGCCAACGTCCTGACTTTC 18 TRBD1 TRBJ2-6 TRBV18 NA
CASSPRRTADTQYF TGTGCCAGCAGTCCAAGGCGGACCGCAGATACGCAGTATTTT 14 NA TRBJ2-3 TRBV11-3 NA
CASSWTGGMDWRITYEQYF TGTGCCAGCAGCTGGACAGGGGGGATGGACTGGAGAATAACCTACGAGCAGTACTTC 19 TRBD1 TRBJ2-7 TRBV13 NA
CASKVGGRIEKLFF TGTGCCAGTAAAGTAGGGGGACGGATTGAAAAACTGTTTTTT 14 NA TRBJ1-4 TRBV28 NA
CASRLGDTQYF TGTGCCAGCAGGCTCGGTGATACGCAGTATTTT 11 NA TRBJ2-3 TRBV6-5 NA
CASSSDRGAGKTQYF TGCGCCAGCAGCTCCGACCGGGGCGCCGGGAAGACCCAGTACTTC 15 NA TRBJ2-5 TRBV5-1 NA
CASSLAGVREQYF TGTGCCAGCAGTTTAGCGGGAGTTCGGGAGCAGTACTTC 13 TRBD2 TRBJ2-7 TRBV28 NA
CASSSDRERTF TGTGCCAGCAGCTCGGACAGGGAACGCACCTTC 11 TRBD1 TRBJ1-2 TRBV7-9 NA
CASSVGPGQGADTQYF TGCGCCAGCAGCGTTGGGCCGGGACAGGGGGCAGATACGCAGTATTTT 16 TRBD1 TRBJ2-3 TRBV5-1 NA
CASTLSDSLTYEQYF TGTGCCAGCACCTTATCGGACAGCCTGACCTACGAGCAGTACTTC 15 NA TRBJ2-7 TRBV28 once
CAIRDSKYGYTF TGTGCCATCCGGGACAGTAAATATGGCTACACCTTC 12 TRBD1 TRBJ1-2 TRBV10-3 NA
CASSVTGAALTQHF TGTGCCAGCAGTGTAACAGGGGCCGCTTTGACCCAGCATTTT 14 TRBD1 TRBJ1-5 TRBV27 NA
CAISAGSLEYF TGTGCCATCAGCGCAGGGAGTTTGGAGTATTTT 11 NA TRBJ2-3 TRBV10-3 NA
CASSNLQGAEQYF TGTGCCAGCAGCAACCTACAGGGGGCCGAGCAGTACTTC 13 NA TRBJ2-7 TRBV21-1 NA
CASSIANEQYF TGTGCCAGCAGCATCGCTAACGAGCAGTACTTC 11 NA TRBJ2-7 TRBV28 NA
CASSTNREILRQYF TGTGCCAGCAGCACTAACCGGGAAATATTAAGGCAGTACTTC 14 NA TRBJ2-7 TRBV5-4 NA
CASSELGGGPNEQYF TGTGCCAGCAGTGAATTGGGGGGAGGGCCAAACGAGCAGTACTTC 15 TRBD2 TRBJ2-7 TRBV25-1 NA
CASSLELAGLGEQYF TGTGCCAGCAGCTTGGAACTAGCGGGACTGGGGGAGCAGTACTTC 15 TRBD2 TRBJ2-7 TRBV5-6 NA
CASSEEINTEAFF TGTGCCAGCAGTGAAGAGATTAACACTGAAGCTTTCTTT 13 NA TRBJ1-1 TRBV2 NA
CASSLGPRDGYTF TGTGCCAGCAGCTTAGGTCCCAGGGATGGCTACACCTTC 13 NA TRBJ1-2 TRBV7-6 NA
CASGTGPGNTIYF TGCGCCAGCGGAACAGGGCCTGGAAACACCATATATTTT 13 NA TRBJ1-3 TRBV10-1 NA
CSVESRLAGAGEQYF TGCAGCGTTGAGAGTCGTCTAGCGGGAGCCGGGGAGCAGTACTTC 15 TRBD2 TRBJ2-7 TRBV29-1 NA
CASSVVSGELFF TGTGCCAGCAGCGTAGTATCCGGGGAGCTGTTTTTT 12 NA TRBJ2-2 TRBV9 once
CASSRDRSRNTEAFF TGTGCCAGCAGCAGGGACCGCTCCCGGAACACTGAAGCTTTCTTT 15 NA TRBJ1-1 TRBV14 NA
CASSPFDRGLSYEQYF TGTGCCAGCTCACCGTTCGACAGGGGCCTTTCCTACGAGCAGTACTTC 16 TRBD1 TRBJ2-7 TRBV18 once
CASSEGGSPTGELFF TGTGCCAGCAGTGAAGGCGGGAGTCCTACCGGGGAGCTGTTTTTT 15 TRBD2 TRBJ2-2 TRBV2 NA
CASSLFQGPYEQYF TGTGCCAGCAGCTTATTCCAGGGACCCTACGAGCAGTACTTC 14 NA TRBJ2-7 TRBV7-2 NA
CATSRGSGHTNEKLFF TGTGCCACCAGCAGAGGGTCGGGGCATACTAATGAAAAACTGTTTTTT 16 NA TRBJ1-4 TRBV15 NA
CASSFGRLQNIQYF TGTGCCAGCAGCTTCGGCAGGCTGCAGAACATTCAGTACTTC 14 NA TRBJ2-4 TRBV5-5 NA
CASSYQGVSNQPQHF TGTGCCAGCTCATATCAGGGAGTAAGCAATCAGCCCCAGCATTTT 15 NA TRBJ1-5 TRBV18 once
CASSVATGPSEGNEQFF TGTGCCAGCAGCGTAGCTACAGGACCATCCGAGGGCAATGAGCAGTTCTTC 17 NA TRBJ2-1 TRBV9 NA
CASRQYRDRTLSDSYEQYF TGTGCCAGCAGACAGTACCGGGACAGGACCTTATCAGACTCCTACGAGCAGTACTTC 19 TRBD1 TRBJ2-7 TRBV5-6 NA
CASSLGQRTVNTEAFF TGTGCCAGCAGCTTAGGACAGAGGACAGTGAACACTGAAGCTTTCTTT 16 NA TRBJ1-1 TRBV7-2 NA
CASSLWAGQNTGELFF TGCGCCAGCAGCTTGTGGGCAGGTCAGAACACCGGGGAGCTGTTTTTT 16 NA TRBJ2-2 TRBV5-1 NA
CASSPSGSHYNEQFF TGTGCCAGCAGCCCTAGCGGGAGTCACTACAATGAGCAGTTCTTC 15 TRBD2 TRBJ2-1 TRBV5-4 once
CAWGGLAGGMTYEQYF TGTGCCTGGGGGGGACTAGCGGGAGGGATGACCTACGAGCAGTACTTC 16 TRBD2 TRBJ2-7 TRBV30 NA
CASSSIAGSSTDTQYF TGTGCCAGCAGTTCCATAGCGGGCTCTAGCACAGATACGCAGTATTTT 16 TRBD2 TRBJ2-3 TRBV28 once
CASSLRDSFRPTYEQYF TGCGCCAGCAGCTTGCGGGACAGCTTTCGGCCCACTTACGAGCAGTACTTC 17 TRBD1 TRBJ2-7 TRBV5-1 NA
CASSPLARSYEQYF TGCGCCAGCAGCCCTCTAGCGCGCTCCTACGAGCAGTACTTC 14 NA TRBJ2-7 TRBV5-1 NA